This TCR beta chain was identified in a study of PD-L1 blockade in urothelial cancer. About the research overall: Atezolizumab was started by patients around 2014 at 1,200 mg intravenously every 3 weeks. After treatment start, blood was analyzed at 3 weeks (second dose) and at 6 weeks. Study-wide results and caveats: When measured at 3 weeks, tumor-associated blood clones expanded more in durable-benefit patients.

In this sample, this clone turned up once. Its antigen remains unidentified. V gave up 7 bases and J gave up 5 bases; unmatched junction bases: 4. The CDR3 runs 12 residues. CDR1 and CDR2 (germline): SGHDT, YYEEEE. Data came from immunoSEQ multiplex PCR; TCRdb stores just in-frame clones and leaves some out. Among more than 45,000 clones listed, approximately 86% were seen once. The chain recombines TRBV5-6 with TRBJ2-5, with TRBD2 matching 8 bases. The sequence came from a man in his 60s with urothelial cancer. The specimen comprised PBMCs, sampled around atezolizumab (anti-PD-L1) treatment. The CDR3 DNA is TGTGCCAGCGCTAGCGGGTTCGAGACCCAGTACTTC. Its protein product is CASASGFETQYF.